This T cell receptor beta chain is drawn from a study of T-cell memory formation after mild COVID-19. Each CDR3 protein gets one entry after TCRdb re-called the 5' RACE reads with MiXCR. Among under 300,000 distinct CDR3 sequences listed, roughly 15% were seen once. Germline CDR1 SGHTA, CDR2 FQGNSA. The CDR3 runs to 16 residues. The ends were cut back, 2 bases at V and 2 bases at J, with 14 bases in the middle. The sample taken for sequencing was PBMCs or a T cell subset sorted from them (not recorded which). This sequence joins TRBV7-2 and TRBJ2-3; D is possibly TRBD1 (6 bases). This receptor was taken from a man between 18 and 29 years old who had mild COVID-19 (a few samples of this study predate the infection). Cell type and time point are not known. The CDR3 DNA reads TGTGCCAGCAGCTTATTCTCGGCAGGGGTCACAGATACGCAGTATTTT. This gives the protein CASSLFSAGVTDTQYF.